The next 14 T cell receptor beta chains were all read from a single sample in a study of patients and donors after allogeneic stem cell transplantation. TCRdb re-derived calls from the RT-PCR reads in MiXCR, one entry per CDR3 protein. This table holds about a million distinct CDR3 sequences, roughly 18% found once. The sequencing sample was made of blood, either unsorted or a sorted T cell fraction (not recorded which). These receptors all stem from a human donor who was either an allogeneic HSCT recipient or a stem cell or donor lymphocyte infusion donor (not recorded which). It is not recorded whose cells these are; they may come from a transplant donor.

V is TRBV3-1 and J is TRBJ2-7; 8 bases fit TRBD2. Germline trimming cut 3 bases from V and 0 bases from J; bases unmatched to any gene: 7. This CDR3 is 16 amino acids long. CDR1 and CDR2 (germline): LGHDT, YNNKEL (reference sequence). Written as DNA, the CDR3 is TGTGCCAGCAGCCACAATCCGACTAGCGTCTCCTACGAGCAGTACTTC. This gives the protein CASSHNPTSVSYEQYF.

There are many counts of this clonotype. The CDR3 loop reads CASSPRQAYEQYF. The DNA for the CDR3 is TGTGCCAGCAGTCCTCGACAGGCCTACGAGCAGTACTTC. The chain joins TRBV6-1 to TRBJ2-7; TRBD1 is a possible D gene (6 bases). Trimming stripped 5 bases from V and 2 bases from J, with 10 bases between. Per the germline V gene, CDR1 is MNHNS and CDR2 is SASEGT. CDR3 length: 13 amino acids.

The J gene is TRBJ2-1, the V gene TRBV20-1, with a tentative D call TRBD2 (5 bases). The CDR3 has 11 amino acids. In germline, CDR1 is DFQATT, CDR2 SNEGSKA (reference sequence). The V end was cut by 1 base, the J end by 15 bases, with 13 bases between. The CDR3 DNA reads TGCAGTGCTAGAGCTGTCAGCGGACGGTTCTTC. As protein: CSARAVSGRFF.

This clonotype was seen more than once but under ten times. This chain links TRBV5-5 with TRBJ2-7, with 10 nucleotides matching TRBD1. The trim removed 4 bases at V and 5 bases at J, leaving 9 bases unmatched. CDR3 length: 15 amino acids. Germline-derived CDR1 and CDR2 are SGHKS and YYEKEE (reference sequence). CDR3 DNA sequence: TGTGCCAGCAGCCTTCTGGACAGGGGGTCCCACGAGCAGTACTTC. Translating gives CASSLLDRGSHEQYF.

The V and J genes are TRBV2 and TRBJ2-7, with 10 bases identical to TRBD1. The CDR3 extends over 13 amino acids. V lost 6 bases, J lost 5 bases, and 4 bases stayed unmatched. CDR1 SNHLY and CDR2 FYNNEI come from the germline V gene. The CDR3 protein is CASRLGQGDEQYF. DNA for the CDR3: TGTGCCAGCAGACTTGGACAGGGGGACGAGCAGTACTTC.

This clonotype has more than one count but fewer than ten. The V call is TRBV29-1, the J call TRBJ2-2; D is unclear. Between the trimmed V and J ends, which lost 1 base and 2 bases, there was a span of 8 bases. The CDR3 contains 14 residues. Germline values: CDR1 SQVTM, CDR2 ANQGSEA. In DNA, the CDR3 is TGCAGCGTTGAAGGAGGCCTAAACACCGGGGAGCTGTTTTTT. This encodes CSVEGGLNTGELFF.

A few counts support this clonotype. The V gene is TRBV20-1, the J gene TRBJ1-3; 7 bases line up with TRBD1. The CDR3 has 14 residues. V trimming: 6 bases; J trimming: 0 bases; junction bases outside the gene matches: 5. The germline V gene has CDR1 DFQATT and CDR2 SNEGSKA (reference sequence). CDR3 bases: TGCAGTGCAAAGGACAGGAGCTCTGGAAACACCATATATTTT. It yields the protein CSAKDRSSGNTIYF.

The gene calls are TRBV10-3 and TRBJ2-7; TRBD1 matches 10 bases. V was pared by 6 bases and J by 6 bases, with 5 bases of the junction left unmatched. The germline gives CDR1 ENHRY, CDR2 SYGVKD. The CDR3 extends over 13 amino acids. The CDR3: CAISGTGAGEQYF. CDR3 DNA: TGTGCCATCAGCGGGACAGGGGCTGGCGAGCAGTACTTC.

The chain carries TRBV12-3 or TRBV12-4 and TRBJ1-1; TRBD1 aligns across 7 bases. The CDR3 runs to 11 residues. The V and J ends lost 6 bases and 10 bases, in that order; junction bases with no gene match: 5. DNA of the CDR3: TGTGCCAGCAGCCACAGGGGTGTAGCTTTCTTT. It encodes CASSHRGVAFF.

J is TRBJ1-5 and V is TRBV6-1; tentative D call: TRBD1 (5 bases). The CDR3 consists of 15 residues. CDR1 MNHNS and CDR2 SASEGT come from the germline V gene. The V end lost 4 bases, the J end lost 3 bases, and 13 bases lay between the germline ends. The CDR3 spells CASSGGDGSNQPQHF. DNA of the CDR3: TGTGCCAGCAGTGGGGGGGACGGTTCCAATCAGCCCCAGCATTTT.

The chain joins TRBV24-1 to TRBJ2-3, with TRBD1 as a possible D gene (8 bases). Trimming left V 3 bases short and J 2 bases short, with 14 bases between. The CDR3 contains 16 residues. Germline values: CDR1 KGHDR, CDR2 SFDVKD. This CDR3 is CATSDRQGRATDTQYF. CDR3 nucleotide sequence: TGTGCCACCAGTGATCGACAGGGGAGGGCCACAGATACGCAGTATTTT.

This clonotype was detected ten times or more. The J gene is TRBJ2-6, the V gene TRBV15; no reliable D call. CDR1 and CDR2 (germline): LNHNV, YYDKDF (reference sequence). The CDR3 totals 14 residues. Trimming took 5 bases from V and 3 from J, leaving 8 bases between them. CDR3 sequence reads: CATSSVSGANVLTF. CDR3 DNA: TGTGCCACCAGCTCTGTAAGTGGGGCCAACGTCCTGACTTTC.

This clonotype was seen ten or more times. The chain has TRBV4-3 and TRBJ2-2; TRBD2 agrees at 12 bases. V dropped 5 bases and J dropped 4; count of bases not matched to a gene: 5. Germline V gene sequence: CDR1 LGHNA, CDR2 YSLEER. The CDR3 contains 16 residues. The CDR3 is CASSLRTSGATGELFF. CDR3 in DNA: TGCGCCAGCAGCTTACGGACTAGCGGGGCCACCGGGGAGCTGTTTTTT.

The rearrangement joins TRBV3-1 to TRBJ1-3, with D perhaps TRBD1 (5 bases). The CDR3 totals 14 residues. Trimming removed 7 bases at V and 4 bases at J, with 14 bases between. Germline V gene sequence: CDR1 LGHDT, CDR2 YNNKEL (reference sequence). The CDR3 DNA follows: TGTGCCAGCACCCTTGGGACGTTCGGAAACACCATATATTTT. This gives the protein CASTLGTFGNTIYF.